This TCR beta chain is from a study of beta chain features in type 1 diabetes. Notes on the study in general: PCR might preferentially amplify shorter templates, equally in patients and controls. The study found moderately but significantly shorter TCRB CDR3s in all four CD4+ subsets of Type 1 diabetes patients.

Comments on this clone: Its matching antigen is unknown.

The V gene end was trimmed by 1 base and the J gene end by 4 bases; junction bases not matched to a gene: 3. CDR3 length: 14 amino acids. The germline V gene has CDR1 SGHNT and CDR2 YYREEE (reference sequence). The authors reverse transcribed all of the isolated RNA, so sequencing captured expressed TCRB transcripts. Libraries were prepared by immunoSEQ multiplex PCR; TCRdb keeps only in-frame clonotypes and omits some of them. In the table there are 600,000 to 700,000 clones, about an eighth of which are singletons. The J gene is TRBJ1-2, the V gene TRBV5-4; 8 nucleotides align to TRBD1. Sequencing was carried out using naive CD4+ T cells from blood. The clonotype comes from a young man with type 1 diabetes. The CDR3 bases are TGTGCCAGCAGCTTGCGGACAGGGACCTATGGCTACACCTTC. Its protein product is CASSLRTGTYGYTF.